Below are 25 T cell receptor beta chains sequenced from a single sample in a study of PD-1 blockade in classical Hodgkin lymphoma. Assay used: immunoSEQ multiplex PCR; TCRdb lists only in-frame clones, some missing. The sample yields some 40,000 clones, roughly four fifths seen once. The patients all showed relapse after autologous stem cell transplantation, while their brentuximab vedotin exposure varied. The source material was peripheral blood mononuclear cells (PBMCs), sampled at baseline. The receptor source for this set is a human donor with classical Hodgkin lymphoma.

This clone has ten or more counts. CDR3 residues: CASSWTGTSYEQYF. The CDR3 nucleotides are TGTGCCAGCAGCTGGACTGGGACGTCCTACGAGCAGTACTTC. The V gene is TRBV7-2, the J gene TRBJ2-7; either TRBD1 or TRBD2 may supply D (5 bases each). The CDR3 has 14 residues. V was clipped by 4 bases and J by 1 base, with 11 bases between them. Looked up from germline, CDR1 is SGHTA and CDR2 is FQGNSA. The full variable domain, completed using reference TRBV7-2 and TRBJ2-7, is GAGVSQSPSNKVTEKGKDVELRCDPISGHTALYWYRQSLGQGLEFLIYFQGNSAPDKSGLPSDRFSAERTGGSVSTLTIQRTQQEDSAVYLCASSWTGTSYEQYFGPGTRLTVT.

This chain joins TRBV5-4 and TRBJ2-1; possible D gene TRBD2, 6 bases. From germline, CDR1 is SGHNT and CDR2 YYREEE (reference sequence). The CDR3 totals 19 residues. V was trimmed by 0 bases and J by 4 bases, leaving 23 bases between them. The DNA of the CDR3 is TGTGCCAGCAGCTTGGAGCAGGGAAGGGTGGCGGGGCAATACAATGAGCAGTTCTTC. This codes for CASSLEQGRVAGQYNEQFF.

This clone has a handful of counts. This chain connects TRBV28 to TRBJ1-3; D not resolved. Germline lookup yields CDR1 MDHEN and CDR2 SYDVKM. Trimming left V 5 bases short and J 0 bases short, with 5 bases between. The CDR3 consists of 13 residues. This CDR3 is CASSRISGNTIYF. CDR3 DNA sequence: TGTGCCAGCAGTCGTATCTCTGGAAACACCATATATTTT.

This chain links TRBV18 with TRBJ2-7, with 11 bases identical to TRBD1. Germline CDR1 and CDR2: KGHSH and LQKENI. Germline trimming cut 6 bases from V and 4 bases from J; bases unmatched to any gene: 8. This CDR3 has 15 residues. This chain's CDR3 is CASSTGQGALYEQYF. For the CDR3, the DNA is TGTGCCAGCTCCACAGGACAGGGGGCTTTATACGAGCAGTACTTC.

The chain has TRBV4-1 and TRBJ1-1, with no clear D. The CDR3 totals 14 residues. Trimming left V 4 bases short and J 1 base short, with 10 bases between. The germline V gene encodes CDR1 MGHRA and CDR2 YSYEKL. CDR3 DNA sequence: TGCGCCAGCAGCCCGCGGCTGGCGAACACTGAAGCTTTCTTT. Its protein product is CASSPRLANTEAFF.

V usage is TRBV6-9 and J usage is TRBJ2-7; D possibly matches TRBD1 or TRBD2 (5 bases each). Germline CDR1 and CDR2: MNHGY and SVAAGI. Between the trimmed V and J ends, which lost 5 bases and 0 bases, there was a span of 14 bases. The CDR3 sequence is 15 residues long. The CDR3 sequence is CASSPVAGSSYEQYF. The CDR3 bases are TGTGCCAGCAGTCCCGTGGCAGGGAGCTCCTACGAGCAGTACTTC.

The chain couples TRBV7-2 to TRBJ2-7, with unresolved D. Trimming stripped 1 base from V and 0 bases from J, with 10 bases between. The germline V gene has CDR1 SGHTA and CDR2 FQGNSA. The CDR3 is made up of 15 amino acids. CDR3 coding DNA: TGTGCCAGCAGCTTAGAGGCGCATAGCTCCTACGAGCAGTACTTC. Translating gives CASSLEAHSSYEQYF.

The rearrangement joins TRBV5-1 to TRBJ1-1; no clear D. This CDR3 is 15 amino acids long. The V end lost 0 bases, the J end lost 7 bases, and 16 bases lay between the germline ends. CDR1 is SGHRS, CDR2 YFSETQ, per germline. For the CDR3, the DNA is TGCGCCAGCAGCTTGGAAACAGAGGGCCTGGGTGAAGCTTTCTTT. It translates to CASSLETEGLGEAFF.

CDR3 sequence: CASSLDLNTGELFF. The CDR3 region has the DNA TGTGCCAGCAGCTTAGACTTAAACACCGGGGAGCTGTTTTTT. The rearrangement links TRBV11-2 to TRBJ2-2, with D hard to call. CDR1 and CDR2 from the germline V gene are SGHAT and FQNNGV. V lost 0 bases and J 2 bases, leaving 4 bases between the germline ends. This CDR3 region has 14 residues.

The chain recombines TRBV2 with TRBJ2-3; a weak D match, TRBD1 (6 bases). The CDR3 extends over 15 amino acids. V was trimmed by 3 bases and J by 2 bases, leaving 12 bases between them. Germline CDR1 reads SNHLY; CDR2 reads FYNNEI. The CDR3 sequence: CASSDGTRFTDTQYF. Written as DNA, the CDR3 is TGTGCCAGCAGTGACGGGACAAGATTCACAGATACGCAGTATTTT.

This chain connects TRBV5-4 to TRBJ2-1; D unresolved. Between the trimmed V and J ends, which lost 1 base and 7 bases, there was a span of 6 bases. CDR1 and CDR2 (germline): SGHNT, YYREEE (reference sequence). There are 12 residues in the CDR3. The CDR3 DNA reads as TGTGCCAGCAGCTTGCTCGGGAATGAGCAGTTCTTC. Translating it yields CASSLLGNEQFF.

This chain links TRBV27 with TRBJ2-7; 9 bases line up with TRBD2. Germline trimming cut 6 bases from V and 7 bases from J; bases unmatched to any gene: 7. This CDR3 contains 13 residues. Germline CDR1 reads MNHEY; CDR2 reads SMNVEV (reference sequence). CDR3 DNA: TGTGCCAGCAGACCGAGCGGGGGGCGGGAGCAGTACTTC. Translated, it gives CASRPSGGREQYF.

The chain is built from TRBV6-5 and TRBJ2-7; TRBD1 matches at 7 bases. After removal of 4 bases from V and 4 bases from J, the junction contained 13 bases not matched to a gene. The length of the CDR3 is 16 residues. Germline V gene sequence: CDR1 MNHEY, CDR2 SVGAGI. CDR3: CASSSERTGRSYEQYF. CDR3 DNA sequence: TGTGCCAGCAGTTCTGAAAGGACAGGTCGTAGTTACGAGCAGTACTTC.

The CDR3 DNA sequence: TGTGCCAGCAGCTTGGGGACAGCTATCGAGCAGTACTTC. This translates into CASSLGTAIEQYF. The chain links TRBV7-8 to TRBJ2-7; 7 nucleotides align to TRBD1. The V gene's germline CDR1 is SGHVS and CDR2 FQNEAQ. This CDR3 spans 13 amino acids. Trimming took 3 bases from V and 6 from J; bases not matched to a gene: 5.

This clone was seen repeatedly, ten times or more. This chain links TRBV28 with TRBJ1-1; maybe TRBD1 (5 bases). V lost 6 bases, J lost 4 bases, and 18 bases lay in between. CDR1 MDHEN and CDR2 SYDVKM come from the germline V gene. The CDR3 loop spans 15 amino acids. The CDR3 loop reads CASRHTLGGATEAFF. The CDR3 nucleotides read TGTGCCAGCAGACACACGCTGGGGGGAGCCACTGAAGCTTTCTTT.

This chain uses TRBV10-2 with TRBJ1-4; TRBD1 agrees at 10 bases. V lost 6 bases to trimming and J lost 4 bases; unmatched junction nucleotides: 2. Per germline, CDR1 WSHSY and CDR2 SAAADI. The CDR3 has 14 residues. The CDR3 DNA follows: TGCGCCAGCAGGAGGGACAGGGGTAATGAAAAACTGTTTTTT. It is translated as CASRRDRGNEKLFF.

The V call is TRBV11-3, the J call TRBJ2-7, with D uncertain. The ends were cut back, 1 base at V and 9 bases at J, with 7 bases in the middle. The CDR3 totals 11 residues. Germline-derived CDR1 and CDR2 are SGHNT and YENEEA. The CDR3 DNA sequence: TGTGCCAGCAGCTTAGGCACCGTGCAGTACTTC. This encodes CASSLGTVQYF.

The rearrangement uses TRBV4-3 and TRBJ1-4, with 7 positions matching TRBD1. V trimming: 1 base; J trimming: 8 bases; junction bases outside the gene matches: 13. CDR3 length: 17 amino acids. Germline V gene data show CDR1 as LGHNA and CDR2 as YSLEER. The CDR3 DNA follows: TGCGCCAGCAGCCAAGTGGTAAAAGGGGGCGAGGCAGAAAAACTGTTTTTT. Translating it yields CASSQVVKGGEAEKLFF.

The CDR3 DNA sequence: TGTGCCAGCAGTCTCTGGACTAGCGACGGCACAGATACGCAGTATTTT. Amino acids: CASSLWTSDGTDTQYF. The V and J genes are TRBV27 and TRBJ2-3; 9 positions match TRBD2. Per germline, CDR1 MNHEY and CDR2 SMNVEV (reference sequence). Trimming removed 5 bases from V and 1 base from J; junction bases left unmatched: 7. The length of the CDR3 is 16 residues.

The table lists this clone with a count of one. The chain employs TRBV6-5 and TRBJ2-7, with D unclear. Trimming took off 0 bases at V and 0 bases at J, with 9 bases between the two ends. The CDR3 sequence is 15 residues long. Germline CDR1 is MNHEY and CDR2 is SVGAGI. The CDR3 bases are TGTGCCAGCAGTTACTCGCTCAGACCCTCCTACGAGCAGTACTTC. Residues: CASSYSLRPSYEQYF.

The table lists this clone with a few counts. The rearrangement uses TRBV7-2 and TRBJ2-1; D remains unclear. The CDR3 is made up of 13 amino acids. Germline V gives CDR1 SGHTA, CDR2 FQGNSA. The V and J ends lost 0 bases and 9 bases respectively, with 9 bases between them. CDR3 sequence (DNA): TGTGCCAGCAGCTTAGCCCACTTGGGTGAGCAGTTCTTC. It yields the protein CASSLAHLGEQFF.

The genes are TRBV10-3 and TRBJ2-5, with D uncertain. Per the germline V gene, CDR1 is ENHRY and CDR2 is SYGVKD. CDR3 size: 14 residues. V was clipped by 0 bases and J by 1 base, with 6 bases between them. The chain's CDR3 is CAISESSSQETQYF. CDR3 nucleotide sequence: TGTGCCATCAGTGAGTCGTCAAGCCAAGAGACCCAGTACTTC.

This clone appeared a single time. The chain carries TRBV11-2 and TRBJ2-7, with 14 bases matching TRBD2. This CDR3 has 15 residues. Per germline, CDR1 SGHAT and CDR2 FQNNGV. J lost 3 bases, V lost 4 bases, and 2 bases had no gene match. The CDR3 DNA sequence: TGTGCCAGCAGCTCCGGGACTAGCGGGAGCTACGAGCAGTACTTC. Protein product: CASSSGTSGSYEQYF.

The V call is TRBV28, the J call TRBJ2-1; TRBD1 is a possible D gene (9 bases). Trimming cost V 8 bases and J 12 bases, with 35 bases left between them. CDR3 size: 18 residues. The germline V gene has CDR1 MDHEN and CDR2 SYDVKM. This chain's CDR3 is CASGTGMGLAGVSEGQFF. For the CDR3, the DNA is TGTGCCAGCGGGACAGGGATGGGGCTAGCGGGTGTCTCCGAGGGGCAGTTCTTC.

The genes are TRBV15 and TRBJ2-1, with D uncertain. Trimming shortened V by 0 bases and J by 5 bases, and 11 bases separated the two germline ends. There are 15 residues in the CDR3. Germline V gene data show CDR1 as LNHNV and CDR2 as YYDKDF (reference sequence). CDR3 residues: CATSRDRGTHNEQFF. The CDR3 region has the DNA TGTGCCACCAGCAGAGATCGTGGCACCCACAATGAGCAGTTCTTC.